This T cell receptor beta chain emerged from a study of T cells in Graves' hyperthyroidism and ophthalmopathy. Overall study results and limits: The model's output predicted ophthalmopathy at a median of around 6.9 months prior to onset.

RNA transcripts gave rise to amplified TCR beta CDR3 regions. The primer set for the first-round RT-PCR of the TCR CDR3 was HTBI. From the multiplex PCR reads, TCRdb called clonotypes with MiXCR, one entry per CDR3 protein. This sample has about 640,000 distinct CDR3 sequences, with approximately 14% found just once. CDR3 length: 16 amino acids. Germline loops: CDR1 MGHRA, CDR2 YSYEKL. Trimming took 4 bases from V and 5 from J; bases not matched to a gene: 7. About this clonotype itself: Antigen specificity is unknown.

Sequencing was performed on blood. The genes are TRBV4-1 and TRBJ2-3; the match to TRBD2 covers 12 bases. The TCR comes from a woman in her 50s with Graves' ophthalmopathy. CDR3 in DNA: TGCGCCAGCAGCCTAGGACTAGCGGGATTGGAAGATACGCAGTATTTT. Translation: CASSLGLAGLEDTQYF.